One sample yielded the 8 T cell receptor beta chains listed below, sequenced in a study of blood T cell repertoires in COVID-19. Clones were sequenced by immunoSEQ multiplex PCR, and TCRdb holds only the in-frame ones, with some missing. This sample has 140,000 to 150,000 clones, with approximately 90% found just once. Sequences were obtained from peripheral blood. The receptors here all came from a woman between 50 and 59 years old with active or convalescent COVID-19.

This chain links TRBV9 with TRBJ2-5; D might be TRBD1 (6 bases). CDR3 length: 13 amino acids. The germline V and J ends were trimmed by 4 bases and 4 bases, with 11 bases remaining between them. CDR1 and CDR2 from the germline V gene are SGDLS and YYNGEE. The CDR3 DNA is TGTGCCAGCAGCCCCGGGACATTAGAGACCCAGTACTTC. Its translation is CASSPGTLETQYF.

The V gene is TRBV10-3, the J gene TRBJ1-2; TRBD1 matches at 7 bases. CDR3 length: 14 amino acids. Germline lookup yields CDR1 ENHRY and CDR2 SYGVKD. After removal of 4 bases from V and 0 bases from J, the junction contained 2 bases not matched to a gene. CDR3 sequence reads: CAISGGTANYGYTF. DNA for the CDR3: TGTGCCATCAGTGGAGGGACAGCTAACTATGGCTACACCTTC.

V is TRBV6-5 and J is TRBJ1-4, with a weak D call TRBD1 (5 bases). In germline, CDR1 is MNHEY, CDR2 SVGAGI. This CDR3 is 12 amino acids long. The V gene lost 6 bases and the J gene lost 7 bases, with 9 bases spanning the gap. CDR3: CASRGLSEKLFF. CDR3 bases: TGTGCCAGCAGGGGGCTGTCTGAAAAACTGTTTTTT.

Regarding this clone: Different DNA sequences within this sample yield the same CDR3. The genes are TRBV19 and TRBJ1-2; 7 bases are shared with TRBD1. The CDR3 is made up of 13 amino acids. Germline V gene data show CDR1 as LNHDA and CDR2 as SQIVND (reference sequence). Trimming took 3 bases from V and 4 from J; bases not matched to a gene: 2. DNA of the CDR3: TGTGCCAGTAGTATTGGGACAGCCTATGGCTACACCTTC. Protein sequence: CASSIGTAYGYTF.

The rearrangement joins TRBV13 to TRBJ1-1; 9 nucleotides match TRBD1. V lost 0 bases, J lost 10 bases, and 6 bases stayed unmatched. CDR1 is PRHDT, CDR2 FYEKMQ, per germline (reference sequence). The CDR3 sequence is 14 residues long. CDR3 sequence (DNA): TGTGCCAGCAGCTTAGGTGGGGACAGGGTAGGAGCTTTCTTT. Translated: CASSLGGDRVGAFF.

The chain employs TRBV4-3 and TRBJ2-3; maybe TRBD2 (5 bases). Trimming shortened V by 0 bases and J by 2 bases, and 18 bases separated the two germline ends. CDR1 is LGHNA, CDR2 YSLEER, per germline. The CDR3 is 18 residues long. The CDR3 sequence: CASSQDKGPSLLTDTQYF. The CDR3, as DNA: TGCGCCAGCAGCCAAGATAAAGGTCCTAGCCTACTCACAGATACGCAGTATTTT.

The CDR3 loop is CASSLNPGQGFRGGYTF. CDR3 coding DNA: TGTGCCAGCAGCCTCAATCCGGGACAGGGATTTAGGGGGGGCTACACCTTC. The chain combines TRBV3-1 (or the pseudogene TRBV3-2) with TRBJ1-2, with 9 bases aligning to TRBD1. V trimming: 4 bases; J trimming: 8 bases; junction bases outside the gene matches: 17. The germline gives CDR1 LGHDT, CDR2 YNNKEL (reference sequence). The CDR3 length is 17 residues.

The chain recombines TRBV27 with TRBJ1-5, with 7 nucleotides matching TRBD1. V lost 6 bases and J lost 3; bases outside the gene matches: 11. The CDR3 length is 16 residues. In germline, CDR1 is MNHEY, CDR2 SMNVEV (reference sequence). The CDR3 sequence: CASRTGQADPNQPQHF. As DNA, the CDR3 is TGTGCCAGCAGGACCGGACAGGCCGACCCCAATCAGCCCCAGCATTTT.